This TCR beta chain was recovered during a study of blood T cell repertoires in COVID-19. V was clipped by 5 bases and J by 3 bases; unmatched bases: 6. Germline CDR1 reads LGHDT; CDR2 reads YNNKEL (reference sequence). This CDR3 has 16 amino acids. Only in-frame clones appear in the TCRdb table, and some are missing; sequencing was by immunoSEQ multiplex PCR. The table records about 260,000 clones, 86% of them present only once. V is TRBV3-1 (or the pseudogene TRBV3-2) and J is TRBJ2-3, with TRBD2 identical over 12 bases. Material for sequencing was peripheral blood. This sequence was found in a man aged 35-49 years who had recovered from COVID-19. In nucleotides, the CDR3 is TGTGCCAGCAGCAGGACTAGCGGGGTCTATACAGATACGCAGTATTTT. Protein sequence: CASSRTSGVYTDTQYF.